The 20 T cell receptor beta chains presented below share a single source sample, sequenced in a study of cytomegalovirus exposure and HLA in healthy donors. It was with 60 Vbeta and 13 Jbeta primers that the PCR ran. The method was immunoSEQ multiplex PCR; TCRdb's version includes in-frame clones alone and lacks a portion of them. The sample has about 180,000 clones, 70% to 85% seen once. The sample comprised PBMCs. The source of these receptors is a man aged 18 to 30 in good health and CMV-seronegative.

In nucleotides, the CDR3 is TGTGCCAGCAGTGGGACAGGGGATCCGTCCTACGAGCAGTACTTC. Translated, it gives CASSGTGDPSYEQYF. V usage is TRBV2 and J usage is TRBJ2-7; TRBD1 aligns across 9 bases. Germline CDR1 SNHLY, CDR2 FYNNEI. J gave up 1 base and V 4 bases, and 5 bases lay outside the gene matches. This CDR3 comprises 15 residues.

The chain recombines TRBV7-9 with TRBJ2-7; TRBD1 might be the D (5 bases). The germline gives CDR1 SEHNR, CDR2 FQNEAQ (reference sequence). The CDR3 covers 15 residues. V lost 1 base, J lost 2 bases, and 12 bases lay in between. CDR3 amino acids: CASSLGPGRTYEQYF. DNA of the CDR3: TGTGCCAGCAGCTTAGGGCCAGGGCGGACCTACGAGCAGTACTTC.

The chain links TRBV6-5 to TRBJ2-7; 10 positions agree with TRBD2. Germline V gives CDR1 MNHEY, CDR2 SVGAGI. The trim removed 6 bases at V and 3 bases at J, leaving 8 bases unmatched. The CDR3 length is 15 residues. The DNA for the CDR3 is TGTGCCAGCAGAGACCCTAGCGGGGGTTTCTACGAGCAGTACTTC. Translation: CASRDPSGGFYEQYF.

J is TRBJ2-5 and V is TRBV4-3; weak D call: TRBD2 (6 bases). TRBJ2-7 matches the DNA end more closely, so the J call is doubtful. CDR3 size: 15 residues. Germline assignment: CDR1 LGHNA and CDR2 YSLEER. CDR3 loop: CASSQDPGAGYEQYF. CDR3 bases: TGCGCCAGCAGCCAAGATCCGGGAGCCGGGTACGAGCAGTACTTC.

The chain couples TRBV5-4 to TRBJ2-7, with D possibly matching TRBD2 (5 bases). Germline V gives CDR1 SGHNT, CDR2 YYREEE (reference sequence). The CDR3 length is 14 residues. With 0 bases removed from V and 2 bases from J, the gap between germline ends came to 9 bases. In nucleotides, the CDR3 is TGTGCCAGCAGCTTGGGGTCCGGGACCTACGAGCAGTACTTC. This gives the protein CASSLGSGTYEQYF.

The chain recombines TRBV27 with TRBJ1-2; possible D gene TRBD1, 6 bases. Per the germline V gene, CDR1 is MNHEY and CDR2 is SMNVEV (reference sequence). V shed 8 bases and J shed 7 bases, with 17 bases lying between them. This CDR3 contains 13 residues. CDR3 nucleotides: TGTGCCAGCCGCCTTACAGGGAGCGCTGGCTACACCTTC. This gives the protein CASRLTGSAGYTF.

There are a few counts of this clone. This chain joins TRBV7-9 and TRBJ1-3, with 9 bases identical to TRBD1. Germline CDR1 SEHNR, CDR2 FQNEAQ (reference sequence). V lost 0 bases and J lost 7; bases outside the gene matches: 4. The CDR3 is 15 residues long. The CDR3 DNA sequence: TGTGCCAGCAGCTTAGCAGGGACAGGGAGGAACACCATATATTTT. Residues: CASSLAGTGRNTIYF.

This chain joins TRBV11-3 and TRBJ2-7; 10 positions agree with TRBD1. Germline lookup yields CDR1 SGHNT and CDR2 YENEEA. V gave up 4 bases and J gave up 5 bases; unmatched junction bases: 8. The CDR3 contains 15 residues. CDR3 DNA sequence: TGTGCCAGCAGCTCCCGGGACAGGGGTTCTCACGAGCAGTACTTC. Translated: CASSSRDRGSHEQYF.

The chain employs TRBV6-6 and TRBJ2-1; 11 nucleotides line up with TRBD1. J gave up 12 bases and V 7 bases, and 11 bases lay outside the gene matches. CDR1 is MNHNY and CDR2 is SVGAGI in the germline V gene (reference sequence). CDR3 length: 14 residues. This CDR3 reads CASIIGQGAPRQFF. CDR3 nucleotides: TGTGCCAGCATCATAGGACAGGGGGCACCAAGGCAGTTCTTC.

A remark on this clone: Other DNA sequences in the same sample also yield this CDR3. The V and J genes are TRBV6-5 and TRBJ1-3, with D possibly being TRBD1 (5 bases). V shed 3 bases and J shed 1 base, with 7 bases lying between them. Germline values: CDR1 MNHEY, CDR2 SVGAGI. There are 14 residues in the CDR3. The CDR3 loop reads CASSYGGSGNTIYF. DNA of the CDR3: TGTGCCAGCAGTTATGGGGGGTCTGGAAACACCATATATTTT.

This clone was picked up a small number of times. This chain joins TRBV7-9 and TRBJ2-7, with a tentative D call TRBD2 (5 bases). Trimming took 1 base from V and 2 from J, leaving 12 bases between them. From germline, CDR1 is SEHNR and CDR2 FQNEAQ (reference sequence). This CDR3 spans 15 amino acids. CDR3 DNA sequence: TGTGCCAGCAGCTTAGGGGCGGAGGAGACCTACGAGCAGTACTTC. This translates into CASSLGAEETYEQYF.

This clone was counted a single time. V usage is TRBV2 and J usage is TRBJ2-3, with D possibly being TRBD2 (6 bases). V was cut by 1 base and J by 3 bases, with 8 bases left in between. CDR3 size: 14 residues. Germline CDR1 is SNHLY and CDR2 is FYNNEI. The CDR3 loop reads CASSEVGRTDTQYF. CDR3 DNA sequence: TGTGCCAGCAGTGAAGTAGGGAGGACAGATACGCAGTATTTT.

The chain combines TRBV6-5 with TRBJ1-4; possibly TRBD1 for D (6 bases). Deletions cut 2 bases from V and 8 bases from J, with 12 bases between. The CDR3 contains 14 residues. Germline V CDR1 and CDR2: MNHEY, SVGAGI. The CDR3 is CASSYGGGQEKLFF. CDR3 in DNA: TGTGCCAGCAGTTACGGCGGGGGGCAAGAAAAACTGTTTTTT.

The chain has TRBV6-4 and TRBJ2-4; no clear D gene. CDR3 length: 15 amino acids. V was clipped by 6 bases and J by 8 bases, with 20 bases between them. Germline V CDR1 and CDR2: MRHNA, SNTAGT. The CDR3 coding sequence is TGTGCCAGCAGCCCCGAAGGTACAGCCCGAGACATTCAGTACTTC. Its protein is CASSPEGTARDIQYF.

The chain carries TRBV10-2 and TRBJ2-3, with 8 positions matching TRBD2. The germline V gene encodes CDR1 WSHSY and CDR2 SAAADI. The CDR3 sequence is 15 residues long. V shed 10 bases, J shed 7 bases, and the junction held 16 bases outside the gene matches. The CDR3 DNA sequence: TGCGCCACCGGGCCCTCGGGAGGGGCGGTAAATACGCAGTATTTT. Protein product: CATGPSGGAVNTQYF.

This chain joins TRBV5-1 and TRBJ2-2; 7 bases are shared with TRBD2. Germline V lookup: CDR1 SGHRS, CDR2 YFSETQ. This CDR3 spans 14 amino acids. V lost 4 bases and J lost 7; bases outside the gene matches: 7. CDR3 sequence reads: CASSGDSGLGELFF. The CDR3 nucleotides read TGCGCCAGCAGCGGAGATAGCGGGCTCGGGGAGCTGTTTTTT.

J is TRBJ1-2 and V is TRBV27; TRBD1 matches at 12 bases. This CDR3 region has 15 residues. Per the germline V gene, CDR1 is MNHEY and CDR2 is SMNVEV (reference sequence). After removal of 7 bases from V and 8 bases from J, the junction contained 11 bases not matched to a gene. The CDR3 DNA follows: TGTGCCAGCACTGTCTCGGGACAGGGGGCACGGGGCTACACCTTC. It codes for CASTVSGQGARGYTF.

The gene calls are TRBV7-9 and TRBJ2-7; 7 bases line up with TRBD2. The CDR3 has 12 residues. CDR1 is SEHNR, CDR2 FQNEAQ, per germline (reference sequence). V trimming: 8 bases; J trimming: 2 bases; junction bases outside the gene matches: 3. The CDR3 loop is CASAGVTYEQYF. The CDR3 nucleotides are TGTGCCAGCGCGGGGGTAACCTACGAGCAGTACTTC.

The chain joins TRBV2 to TRBJ2-4; no definite D call. Germline-derived CDR1 and CDR2 are SNHLY and FYNNEI. With 3 bases removed from V and 3 bases from J, the gap between germline ends came to 12 bases. The CDR3 contains 15 residues. The CDR3 spells CASSDFMVGKNIQYF. Written as DNA, the CDR3 is TGTGCCAGCAGTGACTTTATGGTCGGCAAAAACATTCAGTACTTC.

A note on this clone: Other DNA sequences of this sample code for an identical CDR3. This sequence joins TRBV5-1 and TRBJ2-3; the D gene is possibly TRBD1 (5 bases). V lost 0 bases and J 3 bases, leaving 8 bases between the germline ends. This CDR3 comprises 14 residues. Germline-derived CDR1 and CDR2 are SGHRS and YFSETQ. The CDR3 coding sequence is TGCGCCAGCAGCTTGGTGGCAGGGACAGATACGCAGTATTTT. Its protein is CASSLVAGTDTQYF.